The clone carrying this T cell receptor delta chain showed up many times. A far more abundant clone sits one base away, making this likely a read error. Other DNA sequences in the sample encode the same CDR3. Vgamma9/Vdelta2+ and Vdelta2-negative gammadelta T cells were flow-sorted from PBMC for bulk sequencing. This specimen belongs to a study of γδ T cells in repeated Plasmodium falciparum infection. TCRdb ran CATT on the multiplex PCR reads. Seen here are under 65,000 delta-chain clones, approximately 1.5% observed once, and the top ten hold over 14%. Germline CDR1 reads TSWWSYY; CDR2 reads QGS. The CDR3 loop spans 20 amino acids. The V and J ends lost 1 base and 3 bases respectively, with 27 bases between them.

The rearrangement links TRDV1 to TRDJ1, with D perhaps being TRDD2 or TRDD3 (8 bases each). The sequence was collected from a pool of human donors (malaria-infected and uninfected, not separated). The sequencing sample was made of gamma-delta T cells from blood. CDR3 DNA sequence: TGTGCTCTTGGGGAACCACTCTTCCTACATTTGGGGATACCGTCCGATAAACTCATCTTT. It codes for CALGEPLFLHLGIPSDKLIF.